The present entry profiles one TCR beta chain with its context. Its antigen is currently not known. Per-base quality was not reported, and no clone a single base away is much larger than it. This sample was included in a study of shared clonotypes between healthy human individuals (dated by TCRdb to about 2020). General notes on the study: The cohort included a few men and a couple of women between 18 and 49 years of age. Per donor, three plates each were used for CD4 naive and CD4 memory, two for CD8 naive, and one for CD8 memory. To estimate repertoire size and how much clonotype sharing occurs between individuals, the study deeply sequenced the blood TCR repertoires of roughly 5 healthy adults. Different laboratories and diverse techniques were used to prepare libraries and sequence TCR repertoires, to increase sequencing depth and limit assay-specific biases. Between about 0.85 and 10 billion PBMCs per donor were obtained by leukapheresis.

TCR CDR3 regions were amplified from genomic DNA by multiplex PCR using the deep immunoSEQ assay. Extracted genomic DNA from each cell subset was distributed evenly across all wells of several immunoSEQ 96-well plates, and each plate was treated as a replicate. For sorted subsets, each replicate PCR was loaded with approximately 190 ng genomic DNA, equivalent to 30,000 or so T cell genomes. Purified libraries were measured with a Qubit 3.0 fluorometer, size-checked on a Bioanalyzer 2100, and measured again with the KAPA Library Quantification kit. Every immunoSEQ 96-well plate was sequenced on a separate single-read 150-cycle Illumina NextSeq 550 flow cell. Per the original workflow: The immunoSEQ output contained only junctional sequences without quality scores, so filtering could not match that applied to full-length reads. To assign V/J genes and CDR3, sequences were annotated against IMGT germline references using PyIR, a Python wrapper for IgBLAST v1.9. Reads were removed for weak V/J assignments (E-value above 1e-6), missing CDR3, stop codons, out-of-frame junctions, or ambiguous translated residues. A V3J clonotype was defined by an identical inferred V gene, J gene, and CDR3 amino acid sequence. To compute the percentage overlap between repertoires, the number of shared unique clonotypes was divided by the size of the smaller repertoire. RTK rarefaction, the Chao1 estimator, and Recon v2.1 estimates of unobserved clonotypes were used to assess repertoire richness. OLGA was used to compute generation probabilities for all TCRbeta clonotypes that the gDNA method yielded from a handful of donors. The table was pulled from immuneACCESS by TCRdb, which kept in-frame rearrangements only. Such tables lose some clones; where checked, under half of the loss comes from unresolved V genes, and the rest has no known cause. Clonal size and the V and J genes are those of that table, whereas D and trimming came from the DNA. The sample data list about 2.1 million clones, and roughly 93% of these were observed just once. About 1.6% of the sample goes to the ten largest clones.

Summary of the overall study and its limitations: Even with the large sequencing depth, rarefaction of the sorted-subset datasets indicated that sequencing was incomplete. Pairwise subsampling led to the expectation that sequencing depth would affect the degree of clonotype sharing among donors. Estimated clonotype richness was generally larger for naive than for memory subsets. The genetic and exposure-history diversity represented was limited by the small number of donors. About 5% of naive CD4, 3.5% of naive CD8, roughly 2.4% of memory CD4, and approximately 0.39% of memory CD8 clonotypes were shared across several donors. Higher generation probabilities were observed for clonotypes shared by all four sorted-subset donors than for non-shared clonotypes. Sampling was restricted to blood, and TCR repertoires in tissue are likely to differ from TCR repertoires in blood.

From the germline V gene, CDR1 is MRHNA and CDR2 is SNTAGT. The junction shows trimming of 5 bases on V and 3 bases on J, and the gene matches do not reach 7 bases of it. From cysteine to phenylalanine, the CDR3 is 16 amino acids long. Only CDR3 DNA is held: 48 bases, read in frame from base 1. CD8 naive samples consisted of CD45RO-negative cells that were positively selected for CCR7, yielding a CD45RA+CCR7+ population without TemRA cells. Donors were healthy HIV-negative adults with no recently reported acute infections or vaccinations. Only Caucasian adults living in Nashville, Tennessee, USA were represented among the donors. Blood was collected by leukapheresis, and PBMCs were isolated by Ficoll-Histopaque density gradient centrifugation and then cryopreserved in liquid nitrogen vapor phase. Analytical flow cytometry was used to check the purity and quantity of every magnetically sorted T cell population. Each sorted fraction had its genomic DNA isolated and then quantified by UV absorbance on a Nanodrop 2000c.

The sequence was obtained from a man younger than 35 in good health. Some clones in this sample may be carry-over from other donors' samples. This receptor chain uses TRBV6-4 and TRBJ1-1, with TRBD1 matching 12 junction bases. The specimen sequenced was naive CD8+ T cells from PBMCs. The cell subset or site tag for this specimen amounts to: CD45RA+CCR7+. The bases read TGTGCCAGCAGTCCGGGACAGGGGGCCGGATACACTGAAGCTTTCTTT. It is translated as CASSPGQGAGYTEAFF.